This T cell receptor beta chain was retrieved from a study of blood T cell repertoires in COVID-19. Overall study context: COVID-19 samples collected from the United States, Italy and Spain covered acute and convalescent phases. PBMCs, B-cell-depleted T cells, or T cells were the source of the cDNA or gDNA that made up the material.

As processed by the authors: Reference gene primer amplification gave nucleated cell count estimates. Profiling relied on immunoSEQ multiplex PCR, and the TCRdb table lists in-frame clones only, not all of them. V, J and clone size were drawn from that table, and D and trimming were deduced from the DNA. This repertoire shows 200,000 to 250,000 clones, around 88% found once; its top ten account for 2.5% to 3.5%. CDR1 is SGHRS, CDR2 YFSETQ, per germline. Trimming cost V 0 bases and J 1 base, with 10 bases left between them. This CDR3 spans 16 amino acids. This receptor was obtained from a woman in her twenties or thirties who had recovered from COVID-19. The rearrangement joins TRBV5-1 to TRBJ2-2, with a weak D call TRBD1 (6 bases). The sequencing sample was made of peripheral blood. CDR3 bases: TGCGCCAGCAGCTTGGCGTTGACAGGGAACACCGGGGAGCTGTTTTTT. Amino acid sequence: CASSLALTGNTGELFF.